The source of this T cell receptor beta chain is a study of cytomegalovirus exposure and HLA in healthy donors. Points from the study as a whole: Later examination showed HLA-associated TCR beta chains had greater clonal expansion than equally common others. Most TCRs appeared rarely, but some public TCRs recurred in many donors. Accurate prediction of HLA-A and HLA-B alleles (for most subjects) was reportedly achieved from TCR beta sequences. TCR beta V- and J-gene trimming, according to a later analysis, was linked to a missense DCLRE1C variant.

Germline CDR1 SGHTA, CDR2 FQGNSA. CDR3 size: 14 residues. The V end lost 5 bases, the J end lost 1 base, and 11 bases lay between the germline ends. In the PCR, 60 Vbeta and 13 Jbeta primers were used. Libraries were prepared by immunoSEQ multiplex PCR; TCRdb keeps only in-frame clonotypes and omits some of them. The table lists some 200,000 clones, about 79% of them singletons. As concerns this clone: As yet, its antigen is unknown.

This receptor was identified in a man aged 18 to 30 in good health and CMV-seronegative. The sample comprised PBMCs. V and J are TRBV7-2 and TRBJ1-1, with a weak D call TRBD1 (5 bases). CDR3 protein: CASSPDRQNTEAFF. The CDR3 coding sequence is TGTGCCAGCAGCCCCGACAGACAGAACACTGAAGCTTTCTTT.